This T cell receptor (beta chain) was found in a study of blood T cells in healthy people across ages. Study-wide background: Through template switching, about one barcoded beta molecule was captured per two T cells, as measured in model experiments.

A second PCR, run for 7 to 11 cycles, used a sample-barcoded 5' primer plus a J-beta primer mix. From the 5' RACE reads, TCRdb called clonotypes with MiXCR, one entry per CDR3 protein. The table includes approximately 960,000 distinct CDR3 sequences, 25% to 35% detected once. All donors came from Russia, were Caucasian and healthy, and spanned ages about 6 to 100. This clonotype was recorded at least ten times. Its antigen is undetermined. Study-wide points: Age advanced and TCR beta diversity per million T cells fell, roughly linearly.

V gave up 8 bases and J gave up 0 bases, with 10 bases separating them. Germline CDR1 is MNHNS and CDR2 is SASEGT. CDR3 size: 13 residues. The same specimen was also included in a second study, on T cells of mothers and their children. That source reports: The donors comprised about 6 children and their three healthy Caucasian mothers.

Sample: blood. This chain connects TRBV6-1 to TRBJ1-1, with no clear D. The TCR sequence derives from a woman in her 40s in good health. CDR3 in amino acids: CASRLTVNTEAFF. The CDR3 coding sequence is TGTGCCAGCCGATTAACGGTGAACACTGAAGCTTTCTTT.